This TCR beta chain was captured by sequencing in a study of shared clonotypes between healthy human individuals. At the level of the study: Three plates each covered CD4 naive and memory; CD8 naive two, CD8 memory one. The study's findings and limits: The expectation was that sequencing depth would affect clonotype sharing among donors.

CD4+ cell separation produced CD45RA+ naive and CD45RA-negative memory subsets. CDR1 and CDR2 from the germline V gene are LGHNT and FRNRAP. Trimming took 8 bases from V and 1 from J, leaving 16 bases between them. This CDR3 contains 15 residues. An assay was performed, and its level was deep. Libraries were prepared by immunoSEQ multiplex PCR; TCRdb keeps only in-frame clonotypes and omits some of them. The sample records about 1.4 million clones, 95% to 97% being singletons. For this clone: The antigen is unknown.

The source material was naive CD4+ T cells sorted from blood. As for subset: CD45RA+ positively selected. This clonotype was obtained from a man aged 25 to 45 in good health. The chain joins TRBV12-5 to TRBJ2-3; either TRBD1 or TRBD2 may supply D (6 bases each). The DNA for the CDR3 is TGTGCTAGTCAAGGAGGGGGACGGGGCACAGATACGCAGTATTTT. This gives the protein CASQGGGRGTDTQYF.